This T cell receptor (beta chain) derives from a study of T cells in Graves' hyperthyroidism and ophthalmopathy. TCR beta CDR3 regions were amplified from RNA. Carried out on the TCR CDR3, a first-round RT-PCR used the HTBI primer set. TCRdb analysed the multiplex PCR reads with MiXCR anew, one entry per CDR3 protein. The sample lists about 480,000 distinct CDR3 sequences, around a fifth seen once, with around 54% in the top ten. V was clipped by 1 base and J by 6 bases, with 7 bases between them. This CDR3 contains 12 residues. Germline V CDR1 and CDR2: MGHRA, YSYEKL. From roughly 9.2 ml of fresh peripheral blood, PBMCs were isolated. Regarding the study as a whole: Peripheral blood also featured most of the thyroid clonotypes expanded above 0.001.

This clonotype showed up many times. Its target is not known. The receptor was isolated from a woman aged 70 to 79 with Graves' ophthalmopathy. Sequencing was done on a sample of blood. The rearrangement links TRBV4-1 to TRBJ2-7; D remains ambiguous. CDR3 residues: CASSQVGGEQYF. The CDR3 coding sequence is TGCGCCAGCAGCCAAGTTGGCGGCGAGCAGTACTTC.